Presented here are 27 T cell receptor beta chains from one specimen sequenced in a study of T cells in women clearing cervical HPV infection. Method: immunoSEQ multiplex PCR; TCRdb's copy keeps in-frame clones and lacks some. The specimen's table records roughly 19,000 clones. The sample was blood buffy coat. The receptors shown here come from a woman aged 18 to 75 with a cervical HPV16 infection that either progressed to CIN3+ or cleared (not recorded which).

Measured by frequency, this clone is medium-sized. The read ends 3 residues early relative to the CDR3; the germline J gene fills the gap. The same CDR3 also results from other DNA sequences found in this sample. The V gene is TRBV5-1, the J gene TRBJ1-3; D remains unclear. The germline V gene has CDR1 SGHRS and CDR2 YFSETQ. V was cut by 2 bases and J by 0 bases, with 12 bases left in between. The CDR3 covers 16 residues. The CDR3 is CASSLGYSNSGNTIYF. The CDR3 bases that were read are TGCGCCAGCAGCTTAGGGTACAGTAACTCTGGAAACACC.

Concerning this clone itself: The read terminates 3 residues ahead of where the CDR3 ends, so the germline J gene completes it. The sample contains more than one DNA sequence encoding this CDR3. This chain joins TRBV19 and TRBJ2-3; possibly TRBD2 for D (5 bases). The V gene's germline CDR1 is LNHDA and CDR2 SQIVND (reference sequence). Between the trimmed V and J ends, which lost 6 bases and 6 bases, there was a span of 10 bases. This CDR3 contains 12 residues. The CDR3 is CASRLSGDTQYF. CDR3 bases read: TGTGCCAGTAGGCTAAGCGGTGATACG.

Comments on this clone: With the read ending 3 residues before the CDR3 end, the germline J gene is used to fill in that end. The chain uses TRBV18 and TRBJ2-2; 7 bases map to TRBD2. The V gene's germline CDR1 is KGHSH and CDR2 LQKENI. The CDR3 has 13 amino acids. The CDR3 region is CASSRDYGEKLFF. The covered CDR3 bases are TGTGCCAGCTCAAGGGACTATGGGGAAAAG.

In the case of this clone: With the read ending 3 residues before the CDR3 end, the germline J gene is used to fill in that end. The gene calls are TRBV19 and TRBJ2-5; possibly TRBD1 for D (6 bases). Germline-derived CDR1 and CDR2 are LNHDA and SQIVND (reference sequence). V was shortened by 3 bases and J by 2 bases, with 10 bases between the two germline ends. The CDR3 covers 14 residues. The CDR3 bases that were read are TGTGCCAGTAGTATTCAGGGGATTCAAGAGACC. This codes for CASSIQGIQET. The complete CDR3 reads CASSIQGIQETQYF.

Comments on this clone: The read gets to within 3 residues of the CDR3 end, and the germline J gene fills in the rest. J is TRBJ2-5 and V is TRBV7-2, with TRBD1 as a possible D gene (6 bases). V lost 3 bases to trimming and J lost 5 bases, with 16 bases between them. Germline V gene lookup returns CDR1 SGHTA and CDR2 FQGNSA. The CDR3 has 15 amino acids. CDR3 in amino acids: CASSLGSLRGETQYF. Incomplete CDR3 DNA: TGTGCCAGCAGCTTGGGGAGTTTGAGGGGGGAGACC.

Note on this clone: The read gets to within 3 residues of the CDR3 end, and the germline J gene fills in the rest. The rearrangement links TRBV18 to TRBJ1-2; D is ambiguous. The CDR3 sequence is 15 residues long. The germline V gene has CDR1 KGHSH and CDR2 LQKENI. The sequenced part of the CDR3 DNA is TGTGCCAGCTCTGCCAGGAGCACTAGCACAGATACC. Amino acids: CASSARSTSTDT. The full-length CDR3 reads as CASSARSTSTDTYTF.

As regards this clone: The read gets to within 3 residues of the CDR3 end, and the germline J gene fills in the rest. This chain joins TRBV7-8 and TRBJ1-1; no definite D call. This CDR3 spans 14 amino acids. Germline V gene sequence: CDR1 SGHVS, CDR2 FQNEAQ. Trimming removed 1 base at V and 0 bases at J, with 6 bases between. The CDR3 DNA, read in part, is TGTGCCAGCAGCTTAGTAGCGGTGAACACTGAA. As protein: CASSLVAVNTE. The entire CDR3 is CASSLVAVNTEAFF.

With respect to this clone: The read comes to an end 3 residues before the CDR3 does, leaving the germline J gene to fill in the end. This chain joins TRBV5-4 and TRBJ1-1; the D gene is possibly TRBD1 (5 bases). CDR1 and CDR2 (germline): SGHNT, YYREEE (reference sequence). This CDR3 has 14 residues. V lost 1 base and J 5 bases, leaving 12 bases between the germline ends. The CDR3 here is CASSLSGETTEAFF. The CDR3 DNA, read in part, is TGTGCCAGCAGCTTGTCGGGGGAAACAACTGAA.

As concerns this clone: From the germline J gene comes the end of the CDR3, since the read stops 3 residues before it. The chain joins TRBV2 to TRBJ2-4, with 10 bases fitting TRBD1. CDR1 and CDR2 (germline): SNHLY, FYNNEI. This CDR3 is built from 15 residues. V dropped 9 bases and J dropped 0; count of bases not matched to a gene: 5. Here the CDR3 reads CARGGTGVAKNIQYF. CDR3 DNA (partial): TGTGCCAGAGGGGGGACAGGGGTAGCCAAAAACATT. The full variable domain, in which reference TRBV2 and TRBJ2-4 provide the parts outside the CDR3, is EPEVTQTPSHQVTQMGQEVILRCVPISNHLYFYWYRQILGQKVEFLVSFYNNEISEKSEIFDDQFSVERPDGSNFTLKIRSTKLEDSAMYFCARGGTGVAKNIQYFGAGTRLSVL.

With regard to this clone: Read data end 3 residues before the CDR3 end; the end is taken from the germline J gene. This rearrangement joins TRBV27 to TRBJ2-3; tentative D call: TRBD2 (6 bases). The CDR3 length is 13 residues. Germline V lookup: CDR1 MNHEY, CDR2 SMNVEV (reference sequence). The V end lost 6 bases, the J end lost 4 bases, and 11 bases lay between the germline ends. CDR3 amino acids: CASSPTRSDTQYF. Incomplete CDR3 DNA: TGTGCCAGCAGCCCGACTAGATCAGATACG.

The CDR3 region is CASSDRRGVYEQYF. Partial CDR3 DNA: TGTGCCAGCAGTGATCGGAGGGGAGTCTACGAG. This chain connects TRBV6-1 to TRBJ2-7; possible D gene TRBD2, 6 bases. The read ends 3 residues shy of where the CDR3 ends; the end is completed using the germline J gene. Germline-derived CDR1 and CDR2 are MNHNS and SASEGT. V was trimmed by 3 bases and J by 3 bases, leaving 12 bases between them. The length of the CDR3 is 14 residues.

Of note for this clone: The read comes to an end 3 residues before the CDR3 does, leaving the germline J gene to fill in the end. This chain links TRBV9 with TRBJ2-1; TRBD2 matches 13 bases. The CDR3 is 15 residues long. The V segment lost 6 bases and the J segment 7 bases; nucleotides outside the gene matches: 7. Germline CDR1 SGDLS, CDR2 YYNGEE. CDR3 DNA, as far as it was read: TGTGCCAGCACCATCGGACTAGCGGGAGTAAATGAG. This codes for CASTIGLAGVNE. The full CDR3 reads CASTIGLAGVNEQFF.

Details on this clone: The CDR3 goes on 3 residues after the read ends, and that part is filled in from the germline J gene. This chain connects TRBV29-1 to TRBJ2-1, with TRBD2 as a possible D gene (5 bases). This CDR3 is 12 amino acids long. The ends were cut back, 1 base at V and 9 bases at J, with 10 bases in the middle. CDR1 and CDR2 from the germline V gene are SQVTM and ANQGSEA. Here the CDR3 reads CSVEGPAGEQFF. The CDR3 bases that were read are TGCAGCGTTGAAGGGCCGGCGGGTGAG.

As to this clone: From the germline J gene comes the end of the CDR3, since the read stops 3 residues before it. The V and J genes are TRBV6-2 or TRBV6-3 and TRBJ2-1, with D perhaps assigned TRBD1 or TRBD2 (6 bases each). Trimming stripped 5 bases from V and 4 bases from J, with 18 bases between. The germline gives CDR1 MNHEY, CDR2 SVGEGT. The length of the CDR3 is 16 residues. The DNA read from the CDR3 is TGTGCCAGCAGTCCCCTTAAGGGGGAGGCTTACAATGAG. This encodes CASSPLKGEAYNE. The CDR3 reads in full as CASSPLKGEAYNEQFF.

On this clone: The read terminates 3 residues before the CDR3 end, so the remaining end is supplied by the germline J gene. The rearrangement uses TRBV7-2 and TRBJ2-1; D is ambiguous. CDR1 SGHTA and CDR2 FQGNSA come from the germline V gene. The CDR3 runs 14 residues. Trimming left V 5 bases short and J 4 bases short, with 12 bases between. CDR3 bases read: TGTGCCAGCAGCCTTCACAAGGGTTACAATGAG. Translated, it gives CASSLHKGYNE. In full, the CDR3 reads CASSLHKGYNEQFF. Full variable domain (rest looked up from reference TRBV7-2 and TRBJ2-1): GAGVSQSPSNKVTEKGKDVELRCDPISGHTALYWYRQSLGQGLEFLIYFQGNSAPDKSGLPSDRFSAERTGGSVSTLTIQRTQQEDSAVYLCASSLHKGYNEQFFGPGTRLTVL.

Of note for this clone: Read data end 3 residues before the CDR3 end; the end is taken from the germline J gene. The rearrangement joins TRBV5-6 to TRBJ2-5; D is possibly TRBD2 (5 bases). This CDR3 is 13 amino acids long. With 4 bases removed from V and 7 bases from J, the gap between germline ends came to 14 bases. CDR1 and CDR2 from the germline V gene are SGHDT and YYEEEE. CDR3 DNA (partial): TGTGCCAGCAGCAGCGGACGGGGAGCGACC. As protein: CASSSGRGAT. The CDR3 as a whole reads CASSSGRGATQYF.

A word on this clone: Coverage ceases 3 residues before the CDR3 finishes, and the germline J gene fills in the end. The chain recombines TRBV19 with TRBJ1-2, with unresolved D. This CDR3 has 12 amino acids. The germline V and J ends were trimmed by 2 bases and 4 bases, with 5 bases remaining between them. The germline gives CDR1 LNHDA, CDR2 SQIVND (reference sequence). CDR3 DNA (partial): TGTGCCAGTAGTATATCAGTCTATGGC. This codes for CASSISVYG. The complete CDR3 sequence is CASSISVYGYTF.

Points on this clone: From the germline J gene comes the end of the CDR3, since the read stops 3 residues before it. This rearrangement joins TRBV20-1 to TRBJ2-7; 11 bases map to TRBD2. CDR1 DFQATT and CDR2 SNEGSKA come from the germline V gene (reference sequence). V was clipped by 8 bases and J by 3 bases; unmatched bases: 6. This CDR3 region has 13 residues. The sequenced part of the CDR3 DNA is TGCAGTATCATGGGACTAGCGGACTACGAG. It is translated as CSIMGLADYE. The CDR3 in its entirety is CSIMGLADYEQYF.

With regard to this clone: The CDR3 goes on 3 residues after the read ends, and that part is filled in from the germline J gene. The J gene is TRBJ2-1, the V gene TRBV7-6, with a tentative D call TRBD2 (6 bases). The CDR3 loop spans 17 amino acids. V lost 5 bases and J lost 2, with 19 bases in between. Germline loops: CDR1 SGHVS, CDR2 FNYEAQ. Partial CDR3 DNA: TGTGCCAGCAGCACCAAGCCAGGGAGGAGACCCTACAATGAG. This gives the protein CASSTKPGRRPYNE. The CDR3 in its entirety is CASSTKPGRRPYNEQFF. Full variable domain (missing parts from reference TRBV7-6 and TRBJ2-1): GAGVSQSPRYKVTKRGQDVALRCDPISGHVSLYWYRQALGQGPEFLTYFNYEAQQDKSGLPNDRFSAERPEGSISTLTIQRTEQRDSAMYRCASSTKPGRRPYNEQFFGPGTRLTVL.

Turning to this clone: The DNA ends 3 residues before the CDR3 does, and the rest of the CDR3 is filled in from the germline J gene. V usage is TRBV20-1 and J usage is TRBJ2-3; D is unresolved. CDR1 is DFQATT and CDR2 is SNEGSKA in the germline V gene (reference sequence). This CDR3 has 15 amino acids. CDR3 DNA (partial): TGCAGTGCTAGACATCCAACTGATATGAGCGAGACG. It codes for CSARHPTDMSET. Given in full, the CDR3 is CSARHPTDMSETQYF.

As regards this clone: The read ends 3 residues shy of where the CDR3 ends; the end is completed using the germline J gene. This chain joins TRBV6-2 or TRBV6-3 and TRBJ2-7; D not certain. This CDR3 comprises 14 residues. The V and J ends lost 4 bases and 3 bases respectively, with 13 bases between them. CDR1 and CDR2 (germline): MNHEY, SVGEGT. The CDR3 reads CASSSLRTHYEQYF. CDR3 DNA, as far as it was read: TGTGCCAGCAGTTCCCTCAGAACACACTACGAG.

Remarks on this clone: The CDR3 end falls 3 residues outside the read, so it is completed with the germline J gene. The V call is TRBV20-1, the J call TRBJ2-3; TRBD2 matches at 9 bases. Per the germline V gene, CDR1 is DFQATT and CDR2 is SNEGSKA (reference sequence). This CDR3 has 14 residues. J was trimmed by 3 bases and V by 5 bases; bases with no gene match: 6. CDR3 bases read: TGCAGTGCTTTTAGCGGGAGTATGACAGATACG. Translated: CSAFSGSMTDT. The entire CDR3 is CSAFSGSMTDTQYF.

Points on this clone: The sequence runs out 3 residues before the end of the CDR3; the remainder is reconstructed from the germline J gene. The genes are TRBV7-2 and TRBJ2-2, with TRBD1 matching 8 bases. V lost 2 bases, J lost 3 bases, and 2 bases stayed unmatched. The CDR3 consists of 15 residues. Germline lookup yields CDR1 SGHTA and CDR2 FQGNSA. This chain's CDR3 is CASSLRTGYTGELFF. Incomplete CDR3 DNA: TGTGCCAGCAGCTTAAGGACAGGGTACACCGGGGAG.

In the case of this clone: The read is 3 residues too short to cover the CDR3 end, so that end is filled in from the germline J gene. This chain links TRBV7-6 with TRBJ1-1; D is unclear. The germline V gene has CDR1 SGHVS and CDR2 FNYEAQ. The CDR3 is 15 residues long. The CDR3 here is CASSRREEGRETAFF. The covered CDR3 bases are TGTGCCAGCAGCCGGCGGGAGGAGGGTAGGGAGACA.

Remarks on this clone: At one end, the junction sequence differs from germline, possibly due to a read error. The sequenced fragment ends 3 residues before the CDR3 boundary, so the rest is inferred from the germline J gene. The rearrangement uses TRBV4-2 and TRBJ1-6; D might be TRBD1 (5 bases). CDR1 and CDR2 from the germline V gene are LGHNA and YNFKEQ. The CDR3 has 16 amino acids. The CDR3 loop is CASSQDPQGGSSPLHF. The CDR3 bases that were read are TGCGCCAGCAGCCAAGACCCCCAGGGCGGAAGTTCACCC.

In the case of this clone: The read comes to an end 3 residues before the CDR3 does, leaving the germline J gene to fill in the end. J is TRBJ1-5 and V is TRBV6-2 or TRBV6-3, with 9 bases matching TRBD1. Germline lookup yields CDR1 MNHEY and CDR2 SVGEGT. The J segment lost 2 bases and the V segment lost 5 bases, leaving 4 bases of the junction unmatched. This CDR3 is built from 15 residues. The CDR3 sequence is CASSATGGRNQPQHF. CDR3 bases read: TGTGCCAGCAGTGCGACAGGGGGGCGCAATCAGCCC.

Of note for this clone: Read coverage stops 3 residues before the CDR3 terminus; the germline J gene supplies the remainder. The chain links TRBV19 to TRBJ2-1, with 10 bases matching TRBD2. V lost 1 base, J lost 5 bases, and 2 bases stayed unmatched. CDR1 is LNHDA and CDR2 is SQIVND in the germline V gene (reference sequence). CDR3 size: 15 residues. The CDR3 DNA, read in part, is TGTGCCAGTAGTATAGGGGGACTAGCGAACAATGAG. Protein sequence: CASSIGGLANNE. The full CDR3 sequence reads CASSIGGLANNEQFF.